This T cell receptor (beta chain) originates from a study of T cell responses to AZD1222 COVID-19 vaccine. Assay used: immunoSEQ multiplex PCR; TCRdb lists only in-frame clones, some missing. The sample comprises roughly 76,000 clones, just over 85% of which are singletons, and about 2.5% rests with the top ten. Regarding this clone: Its antigen remains unknown.

Points from the study as a whole: The repertoires were collected only after the peak T cell response. Donors, mostly white British, included more females; clonal diversity was possibly underestimated.

V was trimmed by 4 bases and J by 4 bases, leaving 13 bases between them. The germline V gene has CDR1 SQVTM and CDR2 ANQGSEA. This CDR3 contains 13 residues. The V and J genes are TRBV29-1 and TRBJ1-2; D unresolved. The origin of this receptor is an adult in good health. Specimen: peripheral blood, collected on day 0 of AZD1222 vaccination. The DNA for the CDR3 is TGCAGCGTTGGGGTAGGACGGCCCTATGGCTACACCTTC. Amino acid sequence: CSVGVGRPYGYTF.